Each of the 27 T cell receptor beta chains below was sequenced from the same sample in a study of beta chain features in type 1 diabetes. General observations from the study: Type 1 diabetes patients had TCRB CDR3s that were shorter (moderately but significantly so) in all four CD4+ subsets.

All of the isolated RNA was reverse transcribed, so expressed TCRB transcripts were sequenced. Data came from immunoSEQ multiplex PCR; TCRdb stores just in-frame clones and leaves some out. The sample gives 600,000 to 700,000 clones, around 12% of which show up once; around 0.12% is in the top ten. For these TCRs, the target antigens are not known. The sample was naive CD4+ T cells from blood. The receptors shown here come from a man between 25 and 39 years old with type 1 diabetes.

This clone was seen only a few times. The chain is built from TRBV10-3 and TRBJ2-1; D assignment may be TRBD1 or TRBD2 (5 bases each). The CDR3 spans 18 residues. V lost 0 bases and J lost 0, with 15 bases in between. From germline, CDR1 is ENHRY and CDR2 SYGVKD. The CDR3 DNA reads TGTGCCATCAGTGAGTCGACGGGACGTAAGAGCTCCTACAATGAGCAGTTCTTC. This translates into CAISESTGRKSSYNEQFF.

This clone was counted a few times. This rearrangement joins TRBV5-6 to TRBJ1-2; 8 bases map to TRBD1. The V gene end was trimmed by 4 bases and the J gene end by 3 bases; junction bases not matched to a gene: 8. The germline V gene has CDR1 SGHDT and CDR2 YYEEEE. The CDR3 runs 15 residues. CDR3 residues: CASSPWTGQYYGYTF. DNA for the CDR3: TGTGCCAGCAGCCCTTGGACAGGGCAGTACTATGGCTACACCTTC.

About this clone: Mismatch with germline at one junction end may stem from a read error. The genes are TRBV4-3 and TRBJ2-7; D gene unclear. Germline lookup yields CDR1 LGHNA and CDR2 YSLEER. The CDR3 spans 10 residues. The CDR3 DNA reads as TGCGCCAGCAGCCAAGGCGGATCCTTCTTC. The encoded protein is CASSQGGSFF.

This sequence joins TRBV9 and TRBJ2-3; tentatively, D is TRBD2 (5 bases). Looked up from germline, CDR1 is SGDLS and CDR2 is YYNGEE. Deletions cut 0 bases from V and 0 bases from J, with 8 bases between. The CDR3 has 15 residues. CDR3 sequence reads: CASSVAAGSTDTQYF. The CDR3 DNA reads as TGTGCCAGCAGCGTAGCGGCGGGTAGCACAGATACGCAGTATTTT.

This clone was detected only a few times. This sequence joins TRBV5-1 and TRBJ2-2; D not resolved. There are 15 residues in the CDR3. Germline V gives CDR1 SGHRS, CDR2 YFSETQ. V shed 2 bases and J shed 3 bases, with 11 bases lying between them. The CDR3 loop is CASSLLGFDTGELFF. As DNA, the CDR3 is TGCGCCAGCAGCTTACTCGGGTTCGACACCGGGGAGCTGTTTTTT.

The chain uses TRBV4-3 and TRBJ2-3; TRBD2 matches at 10 bases. The CDR3 consists of 15 residues. Germline V gene data show CDR1 as LGHNA and CDR2 as YSLEER. The J segment lost 9 bases and the V segment lost 2 bases, leaving 8 bases of the junction unmatched. The CDR3 sequence: CASSQRESGGVTQYF. The CDR3 DNA reads as TGCGCCAGCAGCCAAAGGGAAAGCGGGGGGGTCACGCAGTATTTT.

V is TRBV10-3 and J is TRBJ2-7; TRBD2 matches 9 bases. CDR1 is ENHRY, CDR2 SYGVKD, per germline. The V segment lost 3 bases and the J segment 6 bases; nucleotides outside the gene matches: 6. This CDR3 region has 14 residues. CDR3 sequence reads: CAISDQAGGSEQYF. Written as DNA, the CDR3 is TGTGCCATCAGTGACCAAGCGGGGGGAAGCGAGCAGTACTTC.

The sample holds a few counts of this clone. This chain joins TRBV30 and TRBJ2-5, with 7 bases lining up with TRBD1. V shed 1 base and J 5 bases; nucleotides not matched to a gene: 1. Germline-derived CDR1 and CDR2 are GTSNPN and SVGIG (reference sequence). The CDR3 consists of 12 residues. CDR3 in amino acids: CAWSEGAETQYF. The CDR3 DNA sequence: TGTGCCTGGAGTGAGGGGGCCGAGACCCAGTACTTC.

This sequence joins TRBV4-1 and TRBJ1-5; possible D gene TRBD1, 6 bases. Germline assignment: CDR1 MGHRA and CDR2 YSYEKL. This CDR3 is built from 17 residues. With 0 bases removed from V and 3 bases from J, the gap between germline ends came to 15 bases. This chain's CDR3 is CASSQDAGAGSNQPQHF. The CDR3 DNA sequence: TGCGCCAGCAGCCAAGATGCGGGGGCAGGGTCCAATCAGCCCCAGCATTTT.

This clone was counted a few times. Other DNA sequences in this specimen translate into the identical CDR3. V usage is TRBV7-2 and J usage is TRBJ2-7; D gene unclear. The CDR3 contains 13 residues. Trimming left V 5 bases short and J 2 bases short, with 10 bases between. Per germline, CDR1 SGHTA and CDR2 FQGNSA. The DNA for the CDR3 is TGTGCCAGCAGCCTGACCGGCGCCTACGAGCAGTACTTC. It translates to CASSLTGAYEQYF.

This chain connects TRBV29-1 to TRBJ2-1; unclear D gene. The germline V gene encodes CDR1 SQVTM and CDR2 ANQGSEA. Trimming pared 3 bases from V and 2 bases from J, leaving 11 bases between. The length of the CDR3 is 14 residues. Here the CDR3 DNA reads TGCAGCGTTGACACCAGGAGCACCTACAATGAGCAGTTCTTC. It encodes CSVDTRSTYNEQFF.

The rearrangement joins TRBV7-2 to TRBJ1-5; TRBD1 agrees at 8 bases. From germline, CDR1 is SGHTA and CDR2 FQGNSA. There are 14 residues in the CDR3. With 4 bases clipped from V and 11 bases from J, the junction kept 10 bases outside the gene matches. Written as DNA, the CDR3 is TGTGCCAGCAGCTCAGGACAGGGCAATCTGGCCCAGCATTTT. Its translation: CASSSGQGNLAQHF.

This clone has just a few counts. The chain carries TRBV28 and TRBJ1-6; no definite D call. V was trimmed by 8 bases and J by 9 bases, leaving 11 bases between them. Germline V gives CDR1 MDHEN, CDR2 SYDVKM. The CDR3 is 12 amino acids. The CDR3 DNA reads as TGTGCCAGCTCGGCCGGGAGTTCACCCCTCCACTTT. It encodes CASSAGSSPLHF. Full variable domain (remainder filled in from reference TRBV28 and TRBJ1-6): DVKVTQSSRYLVKRTGEKVFLECVQDMDHENMFWYRQDPGLGLRLIYFSYDVKMKEKGDIPEGYSVSREKKERFSLILESASTNQTSMYLCASSAGSSPLHFGNGTRLTVT.

This clone was observed a few times. This chain joins TRBV9 and TRBJ1-2; D might be TRBD1 (5 bases). From germline, CDR1 is SGDLS and CDR2 YYNGEE. V lost 2 bases to trimming and J lost 2 bases, with 19 bases between them. This CDR3 is 17 amino acids long. The CDR3, as DNA: TGTGCCAGCAGCGTGAGACCGGGGGGAGAGTTCAACTATGGCTACACCTTC. Encoded protein: CASSVRPGGEFNYGYTF. Full variable domain (remainder filled in from reference TRBV9 and TRBJ1-2): DSGVTQTPKHLITATGQRVTLRCSPRSGDLSVYWYQQSLDQGLQFLIQYYNGEERAKGNILERFSAQQFPDLHSELNLSSLELGDSALYFCASSVRPGGEFNYGYTFGSGTRLTVV.

The V gene is TRBV6-5, the J gene TRBJ2-7; TRBD1 matches at 8 bases. From germline, CDR1 is MNHEY and CDR2 SVGAGI. This CDR3 has 14 amino acids. The V and J ends lost 5 bases and 3 bases, in that order; junction bases with no gene match: 6. The CDR3 DNA reads as TGTGCCAGCAGTGCTCGAGACAGGGGCTACGAGCAGTACTTC. It specifies CASSARDRGYEQYF.

This chain connects TRBV7-2 to TRBJ1-3; D not resolved. This CDR3 is 12 amino acids long. Germline-derived CDR1 and CDR2 are SGHTA and FQGNSA. With 8 bases removed from V and 0 bases from J, the gap between germline ends came to 5 bases. For the CDR3, the DNA is TGTGCCAGCGTTACCTCTGGAAACACCATATATTTT. This codes for CASVTSGNTIYF.

This chain links TRBV11-2 with TRBJ1-6, with no clear D. The V gene lost 4 bases and the J gene lost 10 bases, with 14 bases spanning the gap. The CDR3 is 14 residues long. Germline V gene data show CDR1 as SGHAT and CDR2 as FQNNGV. Here the CDR3 reads CASSSQPLGSPLHF. In nucleotides, the CDR3 is TGTGCCAGCAGCTCGCAGCCACTTGGGTCACCCCTCCACTTT. The full variable domain, its missing parts supplied by reference TRBV11-2 and TRBJ1-6, is EAGVAQSPRYKIIEKRQSVAFWCNPISGHATLYWYQQILGQGPKLLIQFQNNGVVDDSQLPKDRFSAERLKGVDSTLKIQPAKLEDSAVYLCASSSQPLGSPLHFGNGTRLTVT.

This sequence joins TRBV18 and TRBJ1-1; D remains unclear. Trimming removed 4 bases from V and 1 base from J, with 7 bases in between. There are 13 residues in the CDR3. Germline V gives CDR1 KGHSH, CDR2 LQKENI. The CDR3 reads CASSQEGNTEAFF. CDR3 coding DNA: TGTGCCAGCTCACAGGAGGGGAACACTGAAGCTTTCTTT.

The chain carries TRBV14 and TRBJ1-2; D is perhaps TRBD1 (5 bases). Trimming cost V 0 bases and J 6 bases, with 14 bases left between them. Germline V gene sequence: CDR1 SGHDN, CDR2 FVKESK. The CDR3 is 15 amino acids. The CDR3 spells CASSQDWGPRDGYTF. CDR3 DNA sequence: TGTGCCAGCAGCCAAGATTGGGGACCCCGGGATGGCTACACCTTC.

The rearrangement links TRBV6-1 to TRBJ2-5; 10 bases are a match to TRBD1. CDR1 and CDR2 from the germline V gene are MNHNS and SASEGT. After removal of 0 bases from V and 5 bases from J, the junction contained 6 bases not matched to a gene. This CDR3 region has 16 residues. This CDR3 reads CASSEARGTGDETQYF. For the CDR3, the DNA is TGTGCCAGCAGTGAAGCGCGCGGGACAGGGGATGAGACCCAGTACTTC.

This clone was counted a few times. This chain links TRBV19 with TRBJ2-7; the D gene is possibly TRBD2 (6 bases). Trimming took 1 base from V and 3 from J, leaving 16 bases between them. Germline-derived CDR1 and CDR2 are LNHDA and SQIVND (reference sequence). The CDR3 is 16 residues long. The CDR3 protein is CASSIGGGTDHYEQYF. DNA of the CDR3: TGTGCCAGTAGTATAGGAGGAGGGACGGACCACTACGAGCAGTACTTC.

This clone was recorded a few times. The V gene is TRBV6-5, the J gene TRBJ1-2; weak D call: TRBD1 (5 bases). V shed 6 bases and J shed 8 bases, with 19 bases lying between them. The CDR3 has 14 amino acids. Germline V gene sequence: CDR1 MNHEY, CDR2 SVGAGI. As DNA, the CDR3 is TGTGCCAGCAGCTCTCCCCCCGGGACGGGAGGCTACACCTTC. Its translation: CASSSPPGTGGYTF.

The J gene is TRBJ1-2, the V gene TRBV5-6; the D gene is possibly TRBD1 (5 bases). The germline gives CDR1 SGHDT, CDR2 YYEEEE. V was clipped by 1 base and J by 4 bases, with 20 bases between them. This CDR3 is 17 amino acids long. The CDR3 spells CASSLYGGPGSGYGYTF. The CDR3, as DNA: TGTGCCAGCAGCTTGTACGGCGGACCAGGGAGCGGCTATGGCTACACCTTC.

V is TRBV2 and J is TRBJ1-5; 8 positions match TRBD1. Germline V gene sequence: CDR1 SNHLY, CDR2 FYNNEI. The CDR3 covers 13 residues. V trimming: 3 bases; J trimming: 7 bases; junction bases outside the gene matches: 2. CDR3 coding DNA: TGTGCCAGCAGTGATGGACAGGGCCAGCCCCAGCATTTT. Translation gives CASSDGQGQPQHF.

This clone was counted a few times. The chain carries TRBV2 and TRBJ1-2; D possibly corresponds to TRBD1 (6 bases). Trimming left V 6 bases short and J 5 bases short, with 10 bases between. In germline, CDR1 is SNHLY, CDR2 FYNNEI. The CDR3 consists of 12 residues. The CDR3 here is CASRRTDYGYTF. For the CDR3, the DNA is TGTGCCAGCAGGAGGACAGATTATGGCTACACCTTC.

This chain joins TRBV15 and TRBJ2-6; D remains ambiguous. This CDR3 has 16 amino acids. V gave up 0 bases and J gave up 2 bases, with 8 bases separating them. CDR1 LNHNV and CDR2 YYDKDF come from the germline V gene (reference sequence). The CDR3 spells CATSRDLQAGANVLTF. The CDR3 region has the DNA TGTGCCACCAGCAGAGATCTCCAGGCTGGGGCCAACGTCCTGACTTTC.

This clone has more than one count but fewer than ten. V usage is TRBV6-5 and J usage is TRBJ2-2; 7 bases match TRBD1. The V segment lost 6 bases and the J segment 5 bases; nucleotides outside the gene matches: 6. Germline assignment: CDR1 MNHEY and CDR2 SVGAGI. The CDR3 extends over 14 amino acids. The CDR3 coding sequence is TGTGCCAGCAGCCCCGGGACAGTTACCGGGGAGCTGTTTTTT. Protein sequence: CASSPGTVTGELFF.